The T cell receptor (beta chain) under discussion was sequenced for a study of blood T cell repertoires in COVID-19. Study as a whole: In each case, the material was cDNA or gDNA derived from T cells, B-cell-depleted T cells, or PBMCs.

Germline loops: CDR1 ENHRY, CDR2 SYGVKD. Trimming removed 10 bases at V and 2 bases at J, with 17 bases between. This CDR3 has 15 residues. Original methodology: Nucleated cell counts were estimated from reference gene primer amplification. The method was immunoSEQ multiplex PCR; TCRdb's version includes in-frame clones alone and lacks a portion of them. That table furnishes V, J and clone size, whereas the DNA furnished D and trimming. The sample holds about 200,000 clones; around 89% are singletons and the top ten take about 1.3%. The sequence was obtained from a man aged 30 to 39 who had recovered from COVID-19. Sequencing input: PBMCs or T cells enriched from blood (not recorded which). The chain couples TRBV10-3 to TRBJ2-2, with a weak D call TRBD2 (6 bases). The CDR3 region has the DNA TGTGCCACCGGTGCCGGGGGATCTAACACCGGGGAGCTGTTTTTT. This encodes CATGAGGSNTGELFF.